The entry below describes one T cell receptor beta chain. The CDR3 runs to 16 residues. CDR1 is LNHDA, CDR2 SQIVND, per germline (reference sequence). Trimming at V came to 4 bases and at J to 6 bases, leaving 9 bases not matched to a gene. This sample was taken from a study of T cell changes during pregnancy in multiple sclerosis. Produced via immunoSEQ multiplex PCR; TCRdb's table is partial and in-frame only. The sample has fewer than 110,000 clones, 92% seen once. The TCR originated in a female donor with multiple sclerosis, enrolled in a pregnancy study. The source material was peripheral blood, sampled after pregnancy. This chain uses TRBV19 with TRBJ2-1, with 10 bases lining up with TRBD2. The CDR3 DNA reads TGTGCCAGTAGTAGTGGGGTAGCGGGGGGCGGCAATGAGCAGTTCTTC. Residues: CASSSGVAGGGNEQFF.